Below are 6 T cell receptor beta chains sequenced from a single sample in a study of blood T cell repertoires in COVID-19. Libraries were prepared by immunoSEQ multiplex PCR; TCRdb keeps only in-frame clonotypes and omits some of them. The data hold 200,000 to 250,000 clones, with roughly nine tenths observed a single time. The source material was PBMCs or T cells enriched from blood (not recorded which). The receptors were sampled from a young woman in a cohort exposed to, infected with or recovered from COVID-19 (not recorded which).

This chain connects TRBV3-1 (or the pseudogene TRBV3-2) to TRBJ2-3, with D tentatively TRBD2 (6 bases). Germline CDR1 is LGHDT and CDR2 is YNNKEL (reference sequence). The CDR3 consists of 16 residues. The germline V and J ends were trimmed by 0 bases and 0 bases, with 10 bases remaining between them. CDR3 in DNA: TGTGCCAGCAGCCAAGACCCTAGCGCTAGCACAGATACGCAGTATTTT. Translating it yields CASSQDPSASTDTQYF.

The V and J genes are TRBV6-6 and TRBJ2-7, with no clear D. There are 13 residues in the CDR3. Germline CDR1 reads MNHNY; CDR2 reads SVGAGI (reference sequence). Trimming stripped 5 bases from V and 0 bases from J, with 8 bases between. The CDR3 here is CASSPPGSYEQYF. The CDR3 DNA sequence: TGTGCCAGCAGTCCCCCGGGCTCCTACGAGCAGTACTTC.

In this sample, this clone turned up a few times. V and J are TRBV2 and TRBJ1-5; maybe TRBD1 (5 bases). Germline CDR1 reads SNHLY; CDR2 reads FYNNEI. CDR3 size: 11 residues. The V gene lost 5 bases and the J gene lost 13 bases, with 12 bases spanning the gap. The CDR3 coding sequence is TGTGCCAGCAGTTACGACAGCAATCAGCATTTT. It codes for CASSYDSNQHF.

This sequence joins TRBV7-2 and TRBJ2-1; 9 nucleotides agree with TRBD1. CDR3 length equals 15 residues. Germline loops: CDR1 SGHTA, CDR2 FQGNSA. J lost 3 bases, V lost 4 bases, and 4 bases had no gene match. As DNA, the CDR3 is TGTGCCAGCAGCTCCCGGGGACAGGGCTACAATGAGCAGTTCTTC. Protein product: CASSSRGQGYNEQFF.

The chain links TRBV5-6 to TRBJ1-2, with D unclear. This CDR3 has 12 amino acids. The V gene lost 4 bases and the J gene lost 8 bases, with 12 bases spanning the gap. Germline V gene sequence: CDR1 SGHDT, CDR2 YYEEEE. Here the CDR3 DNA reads TGTGCCAGCAGCCCGGGAAGTTGGGGCTACACCTTC. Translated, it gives CASSPGSWGYTF.

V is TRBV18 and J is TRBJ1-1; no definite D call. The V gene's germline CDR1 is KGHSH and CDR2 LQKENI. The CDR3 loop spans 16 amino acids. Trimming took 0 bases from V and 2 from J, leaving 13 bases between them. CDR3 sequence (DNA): TGTGCCAGCTCACCACCGCTTCGAGTCCTCAACACTGAAGCTTTCTTT. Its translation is CASSPPLRVLNTEAFF.